A single sample is the source of the 27 T cell receptor beta chains below, sequenced in a study of OX40 agonist ivuxolimab in advanced cancers. Some clones are missing from TCRdb's copy, which holds only in-frame ones; the method was immunoSEQ multiplex PCR. The data contain about 33,000 clones, approximately 84% of them seen just once; the ten biggest clones take up 20% to 25%. The input for sequencing was CD4+ or CD8+ T cells sorted from blood, taken in a trial of the OX40 agonist ivuxolimab. The receptors derive from an adult with an advanced solid tumor such as melanoma, head and neck, liver or kidney cancer.

This chain joins TRBV19 and TRBJ2-1; D gene unclear. The CDR3 is made up of 14 amino acids. With 4 bases removed from V and 4 bases from J, the gap between germline ends came to 11 bases. Germline CDR1 LNHDA, CDR2 SQIVND (reference sequence). CDR3 amino acids: CASSTLFTYNEQFF. CDR3 DNA sequence: TGTGCCAGTAGTACCCTTTTCACTTACAATGAGCAGTTCTTC. The complete variable domain, with remaining parts taken from reference TRBV19 and TRBJ2-1, reads DGGITQSPKYLFRKEGQNVTLSCEQNLNHDAMYWYRQDPGQGLRLIYYSQIVNDFQKGDIAEGYSVSREKKESFPLTVTSAQKNPTAFYLCASSTLFTYNEQFFGPGTRLTVL.

This chain joins TRBV9 and TRBJ1-2, with 11 nucleotides matching TRBD1. Germline V gene sequence: CDR1 SGDLS, CDR2 YYNGEE. V was clipped by 0 bases and J by 6 bases; unmatched bases: 1. The CDR3 spans 14 residues. The DNA of the CDR3 is TGTGCCAGCAGCGTAGCGGGACAGGGGGATGGCTACACCTTC. It encodes CASSVAGQGDGYTF.

This chain connects TRBV5-1 to TRBJ2-1; 10 positions match TRBD2. With 3 bases clipped from V and 2 bases from J, the junction kept 5 bases outside the gene matches. The CDR3 is 16 amino acids. Germline V CDR1 and CDR2: SGHRS, YFSETQ. The CDR3 spells CASSWGLASTYNEQFF. The CDR3 bases are TGCGCCAGCAGCTGGGGACTAGCGTCTACCTACAATGAGCAGTTCTTC.

V gene TRBV5-4 combines with J gene TRBJ2-1; 15 positions agree with TRBD2. V gave up 0 bases and J gave up 1 base; unmatched junction bases: 5. This CDR3 region has 19 residues. CDR1 is SGHNT, CDR2 YYREEE, per germline (reference sequence). In nucleotides, the CDR3 is TGTGCCAGCAGCTTGGGGACTAGCGGGAGGGCCGGGTCCTACAATGAGCAGTTCTTC. The encoded protein is CASSLGTSGRAGSYNEQFF.

The V call is TRBV11-1, the J call TRBJ1-2; the D is unclear. V lost 2 bases, J lost 1 base, and 5 bases lay in between. Germline V lookup: CDR1 SGHAT, CDR2 FQDESV (reference sequence). This CDR3 contains 13 residues. CDR3 region: CASSLSHNYGYTF. CDR3 nucleotides: TGTGCCAGCAGCTTAAGCCATAACTATGGCTACACCTTC.

The rearrangement uses TRBV4-2 and TRBJ2-2, with a weak D call TRBD1 (6 bases). Germline CDR1 and CDR2: LGHNA and YNFKEQ. This CDR3 contains 17 residues. Trimming cost V 2 bases and J 2 bases, with 15 bases left between them. The CDR3 loop reads CASSQPPGQINTGELFF. CDR3 sequence (DNA): TGTGCCAGCAGCCAACCGCCCGGACAGATCAACACCGGGGAGCTGTTTTTT.

J is TRBJ2-2 and V is TRBV30; no firm D call. Germline loops: CDR1 GTSNPN, CDR2 SVGIG (reference sequence). V shed 4 bases and J shed 2 bases, with 5 bases lying between them. This CDR3 has 12 residues. As DNA, the CDR3 is TGTGCCTGGACCTATAACACCGGGGAGCTGTTTTTT. It translates to CAWTYNTGELFF.

The gene calls are TRBV27 and TRBJ2-7, with 9 nucleotides matching TRBD2. The germline V gene encodes CDR1 MNHEY and CDR2 SMNVEV (reference sequence). The length of the CDR3 is 16 residues. After removal of 4 bases from V and 2 bases from J, the junction contained 9 bases not matched to a gene. The chain's CDR3 is CASSSRGTSRTYEQYF. CDR3 DNA sequence: TGTGCCAGCAGTTCGCGGGGGACTAGCAGAACCTACGAGCAGTACTTC.

The rearrangement uses TRBV4-2 and TRBJ1-1; TRBD1 is a possible D gene (6 bases). V lost 0 bases to trimming and J lost 4 bases, with 15 bases between them. This CDR3 region has 16 residues. Germline loops: CDR1 LGHNA, CDR2 YNFKEQ. The CDR3 DNA reads as TGTGCCAGCAGCCAAGACCGGTCCGGGGGCCCCACTGAAGCTTTCTTT. The encoded protein is CASSQDRSGGPTEAFF.

The chain joins TRBV4-1 to TRBJ2-7; 10 bases align to TRBD2. Per germline, CDR1 MGHRA and CDR2 YSYEKL. The CDR3 has 18 residues. J lost 4 bases, V lost 1 base, and 13 bases had no gene match. The CDR3 bases are TGCGCCAGCAGCCAAGTACAAGCGGGAGGGCCTGTGGGATACGAGCAGTACTTC. Its protein product is CASSQVQAGGPVGYEQYF.

The V gene is TRBV16, the J gene TRBJ2-7; 11 nucleotides align to TRBD2. The CDR3 runs to 16 residues. Germline assignment: CDR1 KGHSY and CDR2 FQNENV. The trim removed 4 bases at V and 4 bases at J, leaving 9 bases unmatched. CDR3 protein: CASSRGSGRGLYEQYF. The CDR3 bases are TGTGCCAGCAGCCGAGGTAGCGGGAGGGGCCTTTACGAGCAGTACTTC.

The chain links TRBV28 to TRBJ2-3; maybe TRBD2 (5 bases). This CDR3 contains 14 residues. Germline CDR1 is MDHEN and CDR2 is SYDVKM. Between the trimmed V and J ends, which lost 3 bases and 0 bases, there was a span of 7 bases. The CDR3 here is CASSLRVSTDTQYF. The CDR3 DNA follows: TGTGCCAGCAGTTTGAGGGTCAGCACAGATACGCAGTATTTT.

This chain links TRBV19 with TRBJ2-2, with 12 bases identical to TRBD2. Looked up from germline, CDR1 is LNHDA and CDR2 is SQIVND (reference sequence). J gave up 6 bases and V 5 bases, and 1 base lay outside the gene matches. This CDR3 region has 14 residues. This CDR3 reads CASSSSGGAGELFF. CDR3 in DNA: TGTGCCAGTAGTTCTAGCGGGGGGGCCGGGGAGCTGTTTTTT. The variable domain in full, completed from reference TRBV19 and TRBJ2-2, reads DGGITQSPKYLFRKEGQNVTLSCEQNLNHDAMYWYRQDPGQGLRLIYYSQIVNDFQKGDIAEGYSVSREKKESFPLTVTSAQKNPTAFYLCASSSSGGAGELFFGEGSRLTVL.

The chain combines TRBV28 with TRBJ1-6; D is ambiguous. V was pared by 5 bases and J by 13 bases, with 15 bases between. Germline V gene sequence: CDR1 MDHEN, CDR2 SYDVKM. The CDR3 has 13 amino acids. For the CDR3, the DNA is TGTGCCAGCAGTCCAGGCAGCCCGGGTCCCCTCCACTTT. This gives the protein CASSPGSPGPLHF.

CDR3 region: CASSTYQDSQETQYF. CDR3 bases: TGTGCCAGTAGTACCTATCAGGACAGCCAAGAGACCCAGTACTTC. V gene TRBV19 combines with J gene TRBJ2-5; D possibly corresponds to TRBD1 (6 bases). The V end was cut by 4 bases, the J end by 1 base, with 13 bases between. The CDR3 extends over 15 amino acids. Looked up from germline, CDR1 is LNHDA and CDR2 is SQIVND (reference sequence).

V gene TRBV27 combines with J gene TRBJ1-6; the D gene is possibly TRBD1 (5 bases). This CDR3 is 16 amino acids long. Germline CDR1 is MNHEY and CDR2 is SMNVEV (reference sequence). The V end lost 5 bases, the J end lost 0 bases, and 11 bases lay between the germline ends. CDR3: CASSRGGSSYNSPLHF. CDR3 in DNA: TGTGCCAGCAGTCGGGGGGGGAGCTCCTATAATTCACCCCTCCACTTT.

The chain uses TRBV5-4 and TRBJ2-1; 8 bases are a match to TRBD2. This CDR3 has 16 amino acids. Trimming at V came to 5 bases and at J to 2 bases, leaving 9 bases not matched to a gene. Germline-derived CDR1 and CDR2 are SGHNT and YYREEE (reference sequence). The CDR3 here is CASSSVAGSPYNEQFF. CDR3 bases: TGTGCCAGCAGTTCTGTAGCGGGGTCCCCCTACAATGAGCAGTTCTTC.

The table lists this clone with a count of one. The chain combines TRBV5-4 with TRBJ2-7, with a tentative D call TRBD2 (6 bases). Germline-derived CDR1 and CDR2 are SGHNT and YYREEE (reference sequence). V dropped 3 bases and J dropped 4 bases, with 17 bases sitting between them. This CDR3 spans 15 amino acids. The CDR3: CASSSSAGWAYEQYF. The CDR3 bases are TGTGCCAGCAGCTCCTCAGCGGGTTGGGCTTACGAGCAGTACTTC.

V gene TRBV27 combines with J gene TRBJ1-1; possibly TRBD1 for D (6 bases). The CDR3 has 12 residues. The germline gives CDR1 MNHEY, CDR2 SMNVEV (reference sequence). V was trimmed by 9 bases and J by 1 base, leaving 9 bases between them. In DNA form, the CDR3 reads TGTGCCAGTCAGGACAGGAACACTGAAGCTTTCTTT. Its translation: CASQDRNTEAFF.

The chain is built from TRBV6-5 and TRBJ2-1; 7 bases are a match to TRBD1. In germline, CDR1 is MNHEY, CDR2 SVGAGI. The CDR3 has 12 residues. With V trimmed by 6 bases and J by 4 bases, 0 bases remained unmatched. In nucleotides, the CDR3 is TGTGCCAGCAGCAGGGGGTACAATGAGCAGTTCTTC. Translating it yields CASSRGYNEQFF.

V gene TRBV7-8 combines with J gene TRBJ2-1; no reliable D call. Germline V gene sequence: CDR1 SGHVS, CDR2 FQNEAQ. The CDR3 runs to 12 residues. Trimming removed 3 bases at V and 8 bases at J, with 8 bases between. The CDR3 protein is CASSLGSDEQFF. CDR3 DNA sequence: TGTGCCAGCAGCTTGGGGTCTGATGAGCAGTTCTTC.

The rearrangement joins TRBV6-4 to TRBJ1-1; 7 bases fit TRBD1. With 5 bases clipped from V and 1 base from J, the junction kept 4 bases outside the gene matches. This CDR3 is built from 14 residues. CDR1 and CDR2 (germline): MRHNA, SNTAGT. The CDR3, as DNA: TGTGCCAGCAGTACAGGGGAAGAGAACACTGAAGCTTTCTTT. Its translation is CASSTGEENTEAFF.

V is TRBV6-1 and J is TRBJ1-5; D is unresolved. The CDR3 totals 15 residues. Trimming left V 4 bases short and J 2 bases short, with 12 bases between. The germline V gene has CDR1 MNHNS and CDR2 SASEGT. CDR3 nucleotides: TGTGCCAGCAGTGGGATTGGGGTCGGCAATCAGCCCCAGCATTTT. Translation gives CASSGIGVGNQPQHF.

V is TRBV6-1 and J is TRBJ1-1; D not certain. Deletions cut 2 bases from V and 4 bases from J, with 11 bases between. This CDR3 region has 14 residues. Germline lookup yields CDR1 MNHNS and CDR2 SASEGT. DNA of the CDR3: TGTGCCAGCAGTGAACAGGAAGAGAGCACTGAAGCTTTCTTT. This gives the protein CASSEQEESTEAFF.

This clone was observed a few times. The CDR3 here is CASSYSGTGGYEQYF. DNA for the CDR3: TGTGCCAGCAGTTACTCCGGGACAGGGGGCTACGAGCAGTACTTC. This sequence joins TRBV28 and TRBJ2-7; 11 bases are a match to TRBD1. CDR1 is MDHEN and CDR2 is SYDVKM in the germline V gene. The CDR3 has 15 residues. Trimming at V came to 4 bases and at J to 3 bases, leaving 5 bases not matched to a gene.

The chain employs TRBV5-4 and TRBJ2-5; the D gene could be TRBD1 or TRBD2 (5 bases each). Germline values: CDR1 SGHNT, CDR2 YYREEE (reference sequence). There are 17 residues in the CDR3. V lost 0 bases and J lost 1, with 16 bases in between. The CDR3 region is CASSLAGATPTQETQYF. Here the CDR3 DNA reads TGTGCCAGCAGCTTGGCCGGGGCTACCCCTACCCAAGAGACCCAGTACTTC.

The genes are TRBV7-8 and TRBJ2-1; D is possibly TRBD1 (5 bases). The CDR3 length is 18 residues. V was pared by 5 bases and J by 3 bases, with 23 bases between. Germline values: CDR1 SGHVS, CDR2 FQNEAQ. The CDR3 here is CASSRTLIDSGSYNEQFF. The CDR3 DNA reads TGTGCCAGCAGCCGCACGTTAATTGACAGTGGCAGCTACAATGAGCAGTTCTTC. The entire variable domain, with the rest obtained from reference TRBV7-8 and TRBJ2-1, is as follows: GAGVSQSPRYKVAKRGQDVALRCDPISGHVSLFWYQQALGQGPEFLTYFQNEAQLDKSGLPSDRFFAERPEGSVSTLKIQRTQQEDSAVYLCASSRTLIDSGSYNEQFFGPGTRLTVL.